The clone carrying this T cell receptor (beta chain) was observed many times. Its antigen is still unknown. This sample is drawn from a study of tumor-infiltrating lymphocytes in primary liver carcinoma. Broader study findings: The study found tumor-adjacent and tumor-blood pairs overlapped less than tumor region pairs.

Bulk tissue was left unsorted, and RNA and DNA were co-extracted from around 18-30 mg of it. The cohort consisted of patients whose primary liver carcinoma was surgically resected. These patients lived with chronic HBV infection and had never been treated. Starting from 500 ng of total RNA, TCR beta cDNA was produced with a primer in the constant region. For TCR beta, libraries were produced by three nested multiplex PCR rounds using slightly modified ARM-PCR. Via MiXCR, TCRdb re-called the multiplex PCR reads, giving one row per CDR3 protein. The table shows 75,000 to 80,000 distinct CDR3 sequences, with roughly two thirds occurring only once. The origin of this receptor is a middle-aged man with primary liver carcinoma and hepatitis B virus infection. The sequenced sample was tumor-adjacent normal liver tissue.

CDR3 sequence reads: CASSVDSSSYNEQFF. The CDR3 DNA sequence: TGTGCCAGCAGTGTCGACAGTAGCTCCTACAATGAGCAGTTCTTC. V gene TRBV6-1 combines with J gene TRBJ2-1; a weak D match, TRBD1 (5 bases). V was trimmed by 4 bases and J by 0 bases, leaving 10 bases between them. This CDR3 is 15 amino acids long. In germline, CDR1 is MNHNS, CDR2 SASEGT.